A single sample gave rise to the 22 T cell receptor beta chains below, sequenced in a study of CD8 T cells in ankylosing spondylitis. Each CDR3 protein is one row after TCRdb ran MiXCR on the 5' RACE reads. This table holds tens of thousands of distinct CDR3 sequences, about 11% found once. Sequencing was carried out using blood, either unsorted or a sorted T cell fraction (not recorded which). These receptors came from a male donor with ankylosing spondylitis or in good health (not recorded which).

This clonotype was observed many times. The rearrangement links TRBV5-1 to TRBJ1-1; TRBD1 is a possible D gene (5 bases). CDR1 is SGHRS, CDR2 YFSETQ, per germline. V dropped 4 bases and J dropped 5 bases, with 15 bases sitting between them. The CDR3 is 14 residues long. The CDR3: CASSQLQEETEAFF. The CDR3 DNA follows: TGCGCCAGCAGCCAACTACAGGAGGAGACTGAAGCTTTCTTT.

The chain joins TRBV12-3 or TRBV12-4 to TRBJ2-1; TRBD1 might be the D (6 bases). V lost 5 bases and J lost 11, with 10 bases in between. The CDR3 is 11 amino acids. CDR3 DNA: TGTGCCAGCAGTCCCGGACAGAAGCAGTTCTTC. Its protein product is CASSPGQKQFF.

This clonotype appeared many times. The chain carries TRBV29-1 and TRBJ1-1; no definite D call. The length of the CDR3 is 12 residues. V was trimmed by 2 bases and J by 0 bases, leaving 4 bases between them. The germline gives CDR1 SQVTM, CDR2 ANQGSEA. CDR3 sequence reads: CSVEPMNTEAFF. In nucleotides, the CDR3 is TGCAGCGTTGAACCCATGAACACTGAAGCTTTCTTT.

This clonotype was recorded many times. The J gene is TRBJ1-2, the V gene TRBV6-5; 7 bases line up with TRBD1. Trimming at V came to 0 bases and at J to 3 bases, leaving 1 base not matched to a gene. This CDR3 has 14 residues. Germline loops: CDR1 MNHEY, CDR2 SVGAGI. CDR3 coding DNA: TGTGCCAGCAGTTACTCAGGGGGCGACTATGGCTACACCTTC. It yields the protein CASSYSGGDYGYTF.

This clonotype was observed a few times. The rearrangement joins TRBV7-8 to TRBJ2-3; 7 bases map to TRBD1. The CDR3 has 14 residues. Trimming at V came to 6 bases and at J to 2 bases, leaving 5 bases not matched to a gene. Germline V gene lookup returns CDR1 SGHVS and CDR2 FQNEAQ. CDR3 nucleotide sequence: TGTGCCAGCAGGGTGACAGGGAACACAGATACGCAGTATTTT. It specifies CASRVTGNTDTQYF.

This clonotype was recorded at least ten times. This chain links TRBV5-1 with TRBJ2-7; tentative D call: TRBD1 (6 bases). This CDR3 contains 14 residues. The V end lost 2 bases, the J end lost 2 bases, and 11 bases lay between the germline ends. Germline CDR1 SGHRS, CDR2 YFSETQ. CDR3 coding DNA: TGCGCCAGCAGCTTTATCCAGGGGACCTACGAGCAGTACTTC. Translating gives CASSFIQGTYEQYF.

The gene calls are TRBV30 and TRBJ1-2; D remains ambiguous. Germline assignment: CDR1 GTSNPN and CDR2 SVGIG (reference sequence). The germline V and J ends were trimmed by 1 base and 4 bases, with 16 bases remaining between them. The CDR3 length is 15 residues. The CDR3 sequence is CAWSGTKGLRYGYTF. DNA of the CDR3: TGTGCCTGGAGTGGCACTAAGGGTCTCCGCTATGGCTACACCTTC.

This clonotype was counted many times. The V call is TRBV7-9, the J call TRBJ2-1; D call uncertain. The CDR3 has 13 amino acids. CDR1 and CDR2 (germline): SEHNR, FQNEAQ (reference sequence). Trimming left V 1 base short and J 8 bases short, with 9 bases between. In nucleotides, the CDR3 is TGTGCCAGCAGCTTAGGGGCGTTCGATGAGCAGTTCTTC. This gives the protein CASSLGAFDEQFF.

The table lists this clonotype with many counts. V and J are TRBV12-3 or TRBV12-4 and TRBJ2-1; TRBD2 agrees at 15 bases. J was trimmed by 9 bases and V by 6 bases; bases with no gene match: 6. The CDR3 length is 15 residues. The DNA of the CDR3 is TGTGCCAGCAGCCGGACTAGCGGGGGGGCACGTGAGCAGTTCTTC. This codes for CASSRTSGGAREQFF.

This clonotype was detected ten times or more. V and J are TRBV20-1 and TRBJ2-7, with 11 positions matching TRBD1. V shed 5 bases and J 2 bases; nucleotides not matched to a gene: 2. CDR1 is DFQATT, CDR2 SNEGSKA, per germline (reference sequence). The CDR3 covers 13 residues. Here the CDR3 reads CSAWDRGAYEQYF. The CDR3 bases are TGCAGTGCTTGGGACAGGGGGGCCTACGAGCAGTACTTC.

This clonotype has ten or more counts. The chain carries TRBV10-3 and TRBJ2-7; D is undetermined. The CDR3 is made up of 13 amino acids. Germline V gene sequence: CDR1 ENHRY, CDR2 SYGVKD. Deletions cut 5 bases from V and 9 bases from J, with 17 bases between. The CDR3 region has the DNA TGTGCCATCAGTAAAGATTCCTCCAACGCGCAGTACTTC. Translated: CAISKDSSNAQYF.

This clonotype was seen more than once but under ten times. The CDR3 coding sequence is TGTGCCAGCAGCCAAGAATGGGGGGGGGCCCAGCCCCAGCATTTT. This gives the protein CASSQEWGGAQPQHF. V is TRBV4-2 and J is TRBJ1-5; D might be TRBD1 (6 bases). This CDR3 spans 15 amino acids. Germline CDR1 is LGHNA and CDR2 is YNFKEQ. With 0 bases removed from V and 7 bases from J, the gap between germline ends came to 13 bases.

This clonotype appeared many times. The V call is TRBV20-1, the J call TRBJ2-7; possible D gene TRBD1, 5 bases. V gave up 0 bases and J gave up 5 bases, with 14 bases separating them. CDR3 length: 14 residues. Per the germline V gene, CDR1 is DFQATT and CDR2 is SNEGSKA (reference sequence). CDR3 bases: TGCAGTGCTAGAGATCGGCGGCAGGGCCACGAGCAGTACTTC. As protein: CSARDRRQGHEQYF.

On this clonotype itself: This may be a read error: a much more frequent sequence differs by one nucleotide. The DNA for the CDR3 is TGTGCCAGCAGCTTAGGGGAGAACACTGAAGCTTTCTTT. It codes for CASSLGENTEAFF. V and J are TRBV7-2 and TRBJ1-1; D gene ambiguous. Trimming left V 1 base short and J 1 base short, with 4 bases between. The germline V gene encodes CDR1 SGHTA and CDR2 FQGNSA. This CDR3 comprises 13 residues. The variable domain in full, completed from reference TRBV7-2 and TRBJ1-1, reads GAGVSQSPSNKVTEKGKDVELRCDPISGHTALYWYRQSLGQGLEFLIYFQGNSAPDKSGLPSDRFSAERTGGSVSTLTIQRTQQEDSAVYLCASSLGENTEAFFGQGTRLTVV.

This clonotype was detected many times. CDR3 region: CASSLARGGTDTQYF. The CDR3, as DNA: TGTGCCAGCAGTTTAGCGCGGGGGGGCACAGATACGCAGTATTTT. The chain combines TRBV12-3 or TRBV12-4 with TRBJ2-3; 8 positions match TRBD2. The J segment lost 1 base and the V segment lost 0 bases, leaving 0 bases of the junction unmatched. This CDR3 region has 15 residues.

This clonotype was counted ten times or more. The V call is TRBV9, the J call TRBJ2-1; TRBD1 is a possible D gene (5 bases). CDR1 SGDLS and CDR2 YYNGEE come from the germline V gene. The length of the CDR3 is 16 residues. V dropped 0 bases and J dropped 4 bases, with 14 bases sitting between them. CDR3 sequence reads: CASSVDGALRYNEQFF. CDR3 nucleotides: TGTGCCAGCAGCGTAGATGGGGCTTTAAGGTACAATGAGCAGTTCTTC.

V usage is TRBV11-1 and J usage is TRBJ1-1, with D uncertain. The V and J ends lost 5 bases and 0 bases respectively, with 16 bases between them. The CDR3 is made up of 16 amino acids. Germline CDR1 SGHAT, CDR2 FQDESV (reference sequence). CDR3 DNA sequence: TGTGCCAGCAGCCAAAACACAGAGGCAGTGAACACTGAAGCTTTCTTT. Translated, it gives CASSQNTEAVNTEAFF.

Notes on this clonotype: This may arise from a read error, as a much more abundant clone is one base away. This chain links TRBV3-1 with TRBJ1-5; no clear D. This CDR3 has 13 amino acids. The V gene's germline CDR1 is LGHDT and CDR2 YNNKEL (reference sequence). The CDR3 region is CVSSQQINQPQHF. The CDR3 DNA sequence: TGTGTCAGCAGCCAACAGATAAATCAGCCCCAGCATTTT.

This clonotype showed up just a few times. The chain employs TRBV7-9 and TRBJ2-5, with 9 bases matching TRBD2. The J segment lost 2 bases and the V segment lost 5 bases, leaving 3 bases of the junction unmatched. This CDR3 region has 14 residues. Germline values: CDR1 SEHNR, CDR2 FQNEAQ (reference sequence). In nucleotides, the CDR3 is TGTGCCAGCAGCCGACTAGCGGAACAAGAGACCCAGTACTTC. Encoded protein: CASSRLAEQETQYF.

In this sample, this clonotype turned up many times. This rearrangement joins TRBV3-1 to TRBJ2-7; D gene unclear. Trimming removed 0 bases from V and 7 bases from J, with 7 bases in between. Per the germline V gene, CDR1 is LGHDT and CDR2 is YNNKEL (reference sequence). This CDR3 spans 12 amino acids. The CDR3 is CASSQDLGEQYF. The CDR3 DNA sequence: TGTGCCAGCAGCCAAGACCTGGGGGAGCAGTACTTC.

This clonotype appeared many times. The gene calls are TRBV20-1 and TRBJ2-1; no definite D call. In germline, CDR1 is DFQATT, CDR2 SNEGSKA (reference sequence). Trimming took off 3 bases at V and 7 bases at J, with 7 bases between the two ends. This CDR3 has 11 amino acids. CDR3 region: CSARDRNEQFF. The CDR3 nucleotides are TGCAGTGCTAGGGACCGTAATGAGCAGTTCTTC.

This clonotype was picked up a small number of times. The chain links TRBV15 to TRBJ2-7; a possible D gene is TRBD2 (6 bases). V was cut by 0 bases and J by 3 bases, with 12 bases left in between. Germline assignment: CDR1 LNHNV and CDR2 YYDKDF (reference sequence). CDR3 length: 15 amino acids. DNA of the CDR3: TGTGCCACCAGCAGAGAATATAGCGGAATCTACGAGCAGTACTTC. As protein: CATSREYSGIYEQYF.